These 12 T cell receptor beta chains came from one sample sequenced in a study of T cell repertoires in cytomegalovirus infection. Via MiXCR, TCRdb re-called the reads, giving one row per CDR3 protein. The table lists about 830,000 distinct CDR3 sequences, 30% to 35% of them singletons. The antigens for these receptors are not known. The sequences come from cultured CD8+ T cells from PBMCs, collected from culture after CMV antigen stimulation. The receptors were sampled from a human donor in good health (CMV status not recorded). Some clones in this sample may be carry-over from other donors' samples.

This chain connects TRBV6-1 to TRBJ2-1; the match to TRBD2 covers 7 bases. Losses at the gene ends were 1 base for V and 4 bases for J; bases not matched to a gene: 7. Germline CDR1 and CDR2: MNHNS and SASEGT. This CDR3 has 16 amino acids. The CDR3 spells CASSEEGGLPYNEQFF. CDR3 nucleotides: TGTGCCAGCAGTGAAGAGGGAGGGCTTCCGTACAATGAGCAGTTCTTC.

This clonotype was observed at least ten times. CDR3 in amino acids: CASSAGGLVEEKLFF. Here the CDR3 DNA reads TGTGCCAGCAGCGCAGGGGGCCTAGTCGAAGAAAAACTGTTTTTT. The chain links TRBV7-8 to TRBJ1-4; 8 bases fit TRBD1. V trimming: 5 bases; J trimming: 8 bases; junction bases outside the gene matches: 10. Germline-derived CDR1 and CDR2 are SGHVS and FQNEAQ. CDR3 length: 15 amino acids.

This clonotype was seen a handful of times. The chain is built from TRBV27 and TRBJ2-7; 10 nucleotides agree with TRBD2. The V and J ends lost 1 base and 1 base, in that order; junction bases with no gene match: 1. The CDR3 runs 15 residues. The V gene's germline CDR1 is MNHEY and CDR2 SMNVEV (reference sequence). The CDR3 reads CASSLLAGGSYEQYV. The CDR3 DNA reads TGTGCCAGCAGTTTATTAGCGGGGGGTTCCTACGAGCAGTACGTC.

This clonotype has ten or more counts. The V call is TRBV7-8, the J call TRBJ2-1, with 8 bases that match TRBD2. Germline CDR1 SGHVS, CDR2 FQNEAQ. The CDR3 runs 15 residues. Losses at the gene ends were 2 bases for V and 3 bases for J; bases not matched to a gene: 3. In DNA form, the CDR3 reads TGTGCCAGCAGCTTAATTACTAGCGGCTACAATGAGCAGTTCTTC. Protein sequence: CASSLITSGYNEQFF. The full variable domain, its missing parts supplied by reference TRBV7-8 and TRBJ2-1, is GAGVSQSPRYKVAKRGQDVALRCDPISGHVSLFWYQQALGQGPEFLTYFQNEAQLDKSGLPSDRFFAERPEGSVSTLKIQRTQQEDSAVYLCASSLITSGYNEQFFGPGTRLTVL.

CDR3 protein: CASSLGLAAQNEQFF. CDR3 nucleotides: TGTGCCAGCAGCTTGGGACTAGCGGCCCAGAATGAGCAGTTCTTC. The chain joins TRBV5-4 to TRBJ2-1; 9 nucleotides line up with TRBD2. Germline trimming cut 0 bases from V and 7 bases from J; bases unmatched to any gene: 5. CDR3 size: 15 residues. CDR1 is SGHNT and CDR2 is YYREEE in the germline V gene (reference sequence).

This clonotype was recorded only once. The rearrangement links TRBV27 to TRBJ1-2; 8 bases align to TRBD1. The J segment lost 1 base and the V segment lost 4 bases, leaving 8 bases of the junction unmatched. The length of the CDR3 is 16 residues. Germline V lookup: CDR1 MNHEY, CDR2 SMNVEV (reference sequence). The DNA of the CDR3 is TGTGCCAGCAGTTACAGACAGGGGAGGGGTAACTATGGCTACACCTTC. This codes for CASSYRQGRGNYGYTF.

The rearrangement uses TRBV7-9 and TRBJ2-7, with D possibly matching TRBD2 (6 bases). CDR1 SEHNR and CDR2 FQNEAQ come from the germline V gene (reference sequence). The ends were cut back, 8 bases at V and 2 bases at J, with 13 bases in the middle. The CDR3 is 13 amino acids. The CDR3 nucleotides read TGTGCCAGCTTTGGGGGGTCCCCCTACGAGCAGTACTTC. Amino acids: CASFGGSPYEQYF.

This clonotype was picked up a small number of times. J is TRBJ1-4 and V is TRBV6-1, with TRBD1 as a possible D gene (5 bases). CDR3 length equals 15 residues. CDR1 MNHNS and CDR2 SASEGT come from the germline V gene. The V end lost 3 bases, the J end lost 13 bases, and 21 bases lay between the germline ends. CDR3: CASSEPSGAPRALFF. The CDR3 DNA follows: TGTGCCAGCAGTGAGCCGAGCGGGGCCCCTAGGGCACTGTTTTTT.

The CDR3 region has the DNA TGTGCCAAACCCGGAGGGCGAAGAGAAAAACTGTTTTTT. This encodes CAKPGGRREKLFF. This sequence joins TRBV24-1 and TRBJ1-4; D uncertain. Germline loops: CDR1 KGHDR, CDR2 SFDVKD. The V end lost 11 bases, the J end lost 8 bases, and 17 bases lay between the germline ends. The CDR3 covers 13 residues.

The genes are TRBV9 and TRBJ2-5; 8 nucleotides align to TRBD2. Trimming cost V 4 bases and J 5 bases; bases outside gene matches: 7. Germline V gene lookup returns CDR1 SGDLS and CDR2 YYNGEE. The CDR3 sequence is 14 residues long. CDR3 protein: CASSSGGPGETQYF. CDR3 coding DNA: TGTGCCAGCAGCTCGGGGGGGCCAGGCGAGACCCAGTACTTC.

This clonotype turned up a few times. The CDR3 coding sequence is TGCGCCAGCAGCCAAGGACAGGCCAGGTACGTC. Protein sequence: CASSQGQARYV. The chain carries TRBV4-3 and TRBJ2-7; D possibly corresponds to TRBD1 (6 bases). Trimming pared 1 base from V and 12 bases from J, leaving 10 bases between. Germline CDR1 is LGHNA and CDR2 is YSLEER. The CDR3 loop spans 11 amino acids.

In this sample, this clonotype turned up a few times. This sequence joins TRBV27 and TRBJ2-1, with 9 bases lining up with TRBD2. V trimming: 1 base; J trimming: 4 bases; junction bases outside the gene matches: 5. Germline V gives CDR1 MNHEY, CDR2 SMNVEV (reference sequence). The CDR3 contains 16 residues. CDR3 region: CASSLWGAGGYNEQFF. The DNA of the CDR3 is TGTGCCAGCAGTTTATGGGGAGCGGGGGGTTACAATGAGCAGTTCTTC.